One sample yielded the 30 T cell receptor beta chains listed below, sequenced in a study of cytomegalovirus exposure and HLA in healthy donors. The PCR used 60 Vbeta and 13 Jbeta primers. Assay used: immunoSEQ multiplex PCR; TCRdb lists only in-frame clones, some missing. Seen here are 160,000 or so clones, approximately 80% observed once, and the top ten hold around 2%. Sequencing was carried out using PBMCs. The source of these receptors is a man aged 45-65 years in good health and CMV-seropositive.

The chain employs TRBV6-1 and TRBJ1-2; D remains unclear. V lost 2 bases and J 4 bases, leaving 14 bases between the germline ends. The germline V gene has CDR1 MNHNS and CDR2 SASEGT. This CDR3 comprises 15 residues. In DNA, the CDR3 is TGTGCCAGCAGTGAACTTTGGGCAGGTAGCTATGGCTACACCTTC. This gives the protein CASSELWAGSYGYTF.

The chain recombines TRBV5-1 with TRBJ2-7; tentative D call: TRBD2 (5 bases). Germline V CDR1 and CDR2: SGHRS, YFSETQ. Trimming took 4 bases from V and 1 from J, leaving 15 bases between them. The CDR3 runs to 15 residues. In DNA, the CDR3 is TGCGCCAGCAGCGCCGGGATGGGGTCGTCCTACGAGCAGTACTTC. Protein: CASSAGMGSSYEQYF.

The chain links TRBV6-1 to TRBJ2-5; 11 bases are a match to TRBD2. The CDR3 runs 14 residues. The trim removed 4 bases at V and 8 bases at J, leaving 6 bases unmatched. CDR1 and CDR2 from the germline V gene are MNHNS and SASEGT. The CDR3 DNA reads TGTGCCAGCAGTGGGGCTAGCGGGGGGACAACCCAGTACTTC. Its protein is CASSGASGGTTQYF.

The chain links TRBV25-1 to TRBJ1-3; maybe TRBD1 (6 bases). There are 14 residues in the CDR3. Germline CDR1 and CDR2: MGHDK and SYGVNS. Trimming cost V 3 bases and J 4 bases, with 10 bases left between them. The CDR3 DNA is TGTGCCAGCAGTGAGTCGGGACAAGGAAACACCATATATTTT. Translating gives CASSESGQGNTIYF.

The CDR3 spells CASSIDGGALKGYTF. CDR3 bases: TGTGCCAGTAGTATTGACGGAGGGGCCCTAAAGGGCTACACCTTC. The V gene is TRBV19, the J gene TRBJ1-2; the D gene is possibly TRBD1 (5 bases). V was trimmed by 3 bases and J by 8 bases, leaving 19 bases between them. CDR3 length: 15 residues. The germline V gene encodes CDR1 LNHDA and CDR2 SQIVND (reference sequence). The full variable domain, rest sourced from reference TRBV19 and TRBJ1-2, is DGGITQSPKYLFRKEGQNVTLSCEQNLNHDAMYWYRQDPGQGLRLIYYSQIVNDFQKGDIAEGYSVSREKKESFPLTVTSAQKNPTAFYLCASSIDGGALKGYTFGSGTRLTVV.

The chain has TRBV10-3 and TRBJ2-1, with 8 positions matching TRBD2. After removal of 0 bases from V and 4 bases from J, the junction contained 11 bases not matched to a gene. This CDR3 contains 18 residues. CDR1 ENHRY and CDR2 SYGVKD come from the germline V gene. CDR3 bases: TGTGCCATCAGTGAGTCGACTCCGGCTAGCGGGCAGTACAATGAGCAGTTCTTC. It encodes CAISESTPASGQYNEQFF.

The rearrangement uses TRBV19 and TRBJ2-7, with 7 bases that match TRBD1. Losses at the gene ends were 5 bases for V and 3 bases for J; bases not matched to a gene: 10. This CDR3 is 15 amino acids long. The V gene's germline CDR1 is LNHDA and CDR2 SQIVND (reference sequence). CDR3 sequence reads: CASSSRQGVGYEQYF. DNA of the CDR3: TGTGCCAGTAGTTCCCGACAGGGAGTTGGCTACGAGCAGTACTTC.

This chain uses TRBV7-8 with TRBJ2-3, with 12 nucleotides matching TRBD2. The junction had 9 bases not matched to a gene; V was cut back by 5 bases and J by 3 bases. CDR3 length: 17 residues. Germline loops: CDR1 SGHVS, CDR2 FQNEAQ. This chain's CDR3 is CASSHLAGGLGTDTQYF. As DNA, the CDR3 is TGTGCCAGCAGCCACCTAGCGGGGGGGCTGGGTACAGATACGCAGTATTTT.

The genes are TRBV7-2 and TRBJ1-5, with D tentatively TRBD1 (6 bases). This CDR3 region has 16 residues. With 1 base removed from V and 2 bases from J, the gap between germline ends came to 12 bases. The germline V gene encodes CDR1 SGHTA and CDR2 FQGNSA. The chain's CDR3 is CASSLENRAGNQPQHF. Written as DNA, the CDR3 is TGTGCCAGCAGCTTAGAAAACAGGGCCGGCAATCAGCCCCAGCATTTT.

This clone was seen only once. CDR3 loop: CASSAGQGGYGYTF. The CDR3 DNA is TGCGCCAGCAGCGCCGGACAGGGGGGCTATGGCTACACCTTC. V is TRBV5-1 and J is TRBJ1-2; the match to TRBD1 covers 10 bases. CDR3 length: 14 amino acids. J gave up 4 bases and V 4 bases, and 4 bases lay outside the gene matches. CDR1 and CDR2 from the germline V gene are SGHRS and YFSETQ.

J is TRBJ1-2 and V is TRBV9; D possibly corresponds to TRBD1 (5 bases). CDR1 and CDR2 from the germline V gene are SGDLS and YYNGEE. This CDR3 spans 13 amino acids. The V end lost 4 bases, the J end lost 8 bases, and 15 bases lay between the germline ends. The CDR3 DNA reads as TGTGCCAGCAGCTTCCAGGGAATTAGCGGCTACACCTTC. Protein: CASSFQGISGYTF.

The DNA for the CDR3 is TGTGCCAGCAGCTTAAAAGGGCTAGCGGGGGTACCGACCCAAGAGACCCAGTACTTC. Translation gives CASSLKGLAGVPTQETQYF. The chain couples TRBV7-2 to TRBJ2-5, with 10 bases matching TRBD2. CDR1 SGHTA and CDR2 FQGNSA come from the germline V gene. CDR3 size: 19 residues. Trimming took 2 bases from V and 1 from J; bases not matched to a gene: 13.

V usage is TRBV18 and J usage is TRBJ2-7, with D tentatively TRBD1 (6 bases). The germline V and J ends were trimmed by 2 bases and 3 bases, with 11 bases remaining between them. Per germline, CDR1 KGHSH and CDR2 LQKENI. The CDR3 spans 14 residues. This chain's CDR3 is CASSPDRSIYEQYF. The DNA for the CDR3 is TGTGCCAGCTCACCAGACAGGTCTATCTACGAGCAGTACTTC.

Note on this clone: Other DNA sequences within the sample encode an identical CDR3. J is TRBJ2-3 and V is TRBV27, with TRBD2 identical over 7 bases. Germline V lookup: CDR1 MNHEY, CDR2 SMNVEV (reference sequence). Trimming at V came to 2 bases and at J to 1 base, leaving 3 bases not matched to a gene. The CDR3 contains 15 residues. As DNA, the CDR3 is TGTGCCAGCAGTTTACCTAGCGGCGGCACAGATACGCAGTATTTT. Its protein is CASSLPSGGTDTQYF.

The chain is built from TRBV19 and TRBJ1-6; D unclear. Germline V gives CDR1 LNHDA, CDR2 SQIVND (reference sequence). V was shortened by 6 bases and J by 0 bases, with 15 bases between the two germline ends. The CDR3 has 17 amino acids. For the CDR3, the DNA is TGTGCCAGTAGATCCCCCCTCGGGAGCTCCTATAATTCACCCCTCCACTTT. Encoded protein: CASRSPLGSSYNSPLHF.

This clone came up a few times. This chain connects TRBV2 to TRBJ1-2; 8 bases are shared with TRBD1. The CDR3 is 15 amino acids. With V trimmed by 5 bases and J by 6 bases, 11 bases remained unmatched. In germline, CDR1 is SNHLY, CDR2 FYNNEI. The CDR3 DNA follows: TGTGCCAGCAGTCAAGGACAGGGAAGAACCGATGGCTACACCTTC. Protein: CASSQGQGRTDGYTF.

The V and J genes are TRBV7-2 and TRBJ2-7; TRBD2 matches 11 bases. V trimming: 2 bases; J trimming: 6 bases; junction bases outside the gene matches: 9. Germline CDR1 and CDR2: SGHTA and FQGNSA. The CDR3 spans 16 residues. CDR3 sequence: CASSLRLAGGGSEQYF. CDR3 nucleotides: TGTGCCAGCAGCTTAAGGCTAGCGGGGGGAGGCTCCGAGCAGTACTTC.

This clone was seen only a few times. The genes are TRBV4-2 and TRBJ1-5, with D possibly matching TRBD1 (5 bases). The V and J ends lost 4 bases and 10 bases respectively, with 14 bases between them. The CDR3 runs to 13 residues. Germline V gene sequence: CDR1 LGHNA, CDR2 YNFKEQ. CDR3 in DNA: TGTGCCAGCAGCCGGAACCAGGGAAGTCCCCAGCATTTT. It translates to CASSRNQGSPQHF.

The rearrangement links TRBV13 to TRBJ1-1; 10 bases agree with TRBD1. Germline lookup yields CDR1 PRHDT and CDR2 FYEKMQ (reference sequence). The CDR3 contains 15 residues. J lost 6 bases, V lost 4 bases, and 8 bases had no gene match. CDR3 in DNA: TGTGCCAGCAGCTCTCCGGGACAGGGGTTCGCTGAAGCTTTCTTT. Amino acid sequence: CASSSPGQGFAEAFF.

The chain is built from TRBV5-1 and TRBJ2-3, with D possibly TRBD1 on 6 matching bases. Trimming removed 6 bases at V and 5 bases at J, with 13 bases between. This CDR3 comprises 13 residues. In germline, CDR1 is SGHRS, CDR2 YFSETQ. CDR3 coding DNA: TGCGCCAGCATCCCGGTAGGGGGAGATACGCAGTATTTT. It is translated as CASIPVGGDTQYF.

The rearrangement links TRBV28 to TRBJ2-3, with D maybe TRBD2 (6 bases). CDR3 length: 12 amino acids. Germline V CDR1 and CDR2: MDHEN, SYDVKM. V was clipped by 4 bases and J by 5 bases, with 7 bases between them. CDR3 coding DNA: TGTGCCAGCAGTTCCGGGGGAGATACGCAGTATTTT. Its protein product is CASSSGGDTQYF.

The rearrangement uses TRBV7-9 and TRBJ1-1; possibly TRBD1 for D (6 bases). The CDR3 has 13 amino acids. Germline CDR1 and CDR2: SEHNR and FQNEAQ (reference sequence). Trimming removed 3 bases at V and 1 base at J, with 6 bases between. CDR3 in amino acids: CASSLGANTEAFF. The CDR3 DNA sequence: TGTGCCAGCAGCTTGGGGGCGAACACTGAAGCTTTCTTT.

The V call is TRBV5-1, the J call TRBJ2-7; 8 bases fit TRBD2. The CDR3 is 16 amino acids. From germline, CDR1 is SGHRS and CDR2 YFSETQ. V gave up 0 bases and J gave up 5 bases; unmatched junction bases: 10. The CDR3 region is CASSLAGGPYKHEQYF. Here the CDR3 DNA reads TGCGCCAGCAGCTTGGCGGGGGGGCCCTATAAGCACGAGCAGTACTTC.

The rearrangement joins TRBV5-5 to TRBJ1-5; tentatively, D is TRBD1 (5 bases). The germline V gene encodes CDR1 SGHKS and CDR2 YYEKEE (reference sequence). The length of the CDR3 is 16 residues. V gave up 0 bases and J gave up 6 bases, with 16 bases separating them. The CDR3 sequence is CASSLGEGTRAQPQHF. CDR3 nucleotide sequence: TGTGCCAGCAGCTTGGGGGAGGGGACGAGGGCTCAGCCCCAGCATTTT.

The chain couples TRBV27 to TRBJ1-2; D gene ambiguous. V shed 0 bases and J shed 6 bases, with 8 bases lying between them. Germline-derived CDR1 and CDR2 are MNHEY and SMNVEV (reference sequence). The CDR3 runs 13 residues. The CDR3 DNA reads as TGTGCCAGCAGTTTATCGTCGGGTAATGGCTACACCTTC. Protein product: CASSLSSGNGYTF.

The J gene is TRBJ2-5, the V gene TRBV7-2; D possibly corresponds to TRBD2 (5 bases). This CDR3 is 13 amino acids long. Deletions cut 7 bases from V and 5 bases from J, with 14 bases between. Germline CDR1 is SGHTA and CDR2 is FQGNSA. The CDR3 here is CASTRGSSETQYF. The CDR3 DNA follows: TGTGCCAGCACCCGAGGGAGCTCCGAGACCCAGTACTTC.

CDR3 bases: TGTGCCAGCAGCTTGACAGGGTATAACACCGGGGAGCTGTTTTTT. The encoded protein is CASSLTGYNTGELFF. This rearrangement joins TRBV7-9 to TRBJ2-2, with 7 bases fitting TRBD1. There are 15 residues in the CDR3. CDR1 is SEHNR and CDR2 is FQNEAQ in the germline V gene (reference sequence). The J segment lost 2 bases and the V segment lost 3 bases, leaving 3 bases of the junction unmatched. Drawing the rest from reference TRBV7-9 and TRBJ2-2, the complete variable domain is DTGVSQNPRHKITKRGQNVTFRCDPISEHNRLYWYRQTLGQGPEFLTYFQNEAQLEKSRLLSDRFSAERPKGSFSTLEIQRTEQGDSAMYLCASSLTGYNTGELFFGEGSRLTVL.

The chain employs TRBV27 and TRBJ2-7; no reliable D call. The CDR3 totals 11 residues. Trimming stripped 3 bases from V and 3 bases from J, with 3 bases between. The germline CDR1 and CDR2 sequences are MNHEY and SMNVEV (reference sequence). The CDR3 bases are TGTGCCAGCAGTTTTTACTACGAGCAGTACTTC. Its protein is CASSFYYEQYF.

The chain carries TRBV6-5 and TRBJ2-7, with 7 positions matching TRBD1. Germline CDR1 is MNHEY and CDR2 is SVGAGI. Trimming at V came to 2 bases and at J to 6 bases, leaving 7 bases not matched to a gene. The CDR3 is 14 amino acids. This CDR3 reads CASSYTNTGVEQYF. The CDR3 DNA reads TGTGCCAGCAGTTACACGAATACAGGGGTCGAGCAGTACTTC.

The chain combines TRBV7-2 with TRBJ2-5, with 8 bases matching TRBD1. CDR1 is SGHTA and CDR2 is FQGNSA in the germline V gene. The junction had 7 bases not matched to a gene; V was cut back by 5 bases and J by 2 bases. The CDR3 consists of 15 residues. DNA for the CDR3: TGTGCCAGCAGCCTACAGGGGGGACGGCAAGAGACCCAGTACTTC. Translating it yields CASSLQGGRQETQYF.